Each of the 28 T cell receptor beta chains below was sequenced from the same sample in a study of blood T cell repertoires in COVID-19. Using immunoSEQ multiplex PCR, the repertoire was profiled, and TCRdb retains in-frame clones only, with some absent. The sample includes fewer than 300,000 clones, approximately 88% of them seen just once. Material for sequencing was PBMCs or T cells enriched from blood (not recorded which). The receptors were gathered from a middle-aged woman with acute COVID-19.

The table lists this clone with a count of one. The chain's CDR3 is CATSDLREDSGELFF. As DNA, the CDR3 is TGTGCCACCAGTGATTTAAGGGAGGATTCCGGGGAGCTGTTTTTT. The chain links TRBV24-1 to TRBJ2-2; D perhaps matches TRBD2 (6 bases). CDR1 and CDR2 from the germline V gene are KGHDR and SFDVKD. This CDR3 is 15 amino acids long. The V and J ends lost 1 base and 6 bases respectively, with 11 bases between them.

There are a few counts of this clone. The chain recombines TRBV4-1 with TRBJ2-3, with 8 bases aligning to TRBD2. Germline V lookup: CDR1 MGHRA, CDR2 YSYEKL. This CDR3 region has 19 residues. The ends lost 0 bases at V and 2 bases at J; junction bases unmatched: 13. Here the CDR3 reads CASSQDFWGREGPTDTQYF. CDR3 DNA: TGCGCCAGCAGCCAAGATTTTTGGGGACGGGAGGGGCCCACAGATACGCAGTATTTT.

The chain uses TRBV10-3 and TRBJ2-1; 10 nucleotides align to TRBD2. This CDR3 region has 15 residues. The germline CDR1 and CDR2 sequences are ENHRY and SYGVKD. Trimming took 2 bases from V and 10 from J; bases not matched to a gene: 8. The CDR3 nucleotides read TGTGCCATCAGTGAGCTAGCGGGAGTAGTAGGGGAGCAGTTCTTC. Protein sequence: CAISELAGVVGEQFF.

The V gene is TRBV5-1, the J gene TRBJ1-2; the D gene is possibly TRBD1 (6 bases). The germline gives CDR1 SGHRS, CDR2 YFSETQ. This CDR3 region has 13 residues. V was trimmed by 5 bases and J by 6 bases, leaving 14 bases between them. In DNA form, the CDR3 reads TGCGCCAGCAGATTAGGGGGGGATGATGGCTACACCTTC. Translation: CASRLGGDDGYTF.

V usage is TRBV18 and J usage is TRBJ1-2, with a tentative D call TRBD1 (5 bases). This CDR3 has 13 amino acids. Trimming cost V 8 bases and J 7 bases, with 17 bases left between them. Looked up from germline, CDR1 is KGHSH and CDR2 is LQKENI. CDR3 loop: CASDDSSTFGYTF. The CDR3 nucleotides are TGTGCCAGCGACGACAGTAGTACCTTTGGCTACACCTTC.

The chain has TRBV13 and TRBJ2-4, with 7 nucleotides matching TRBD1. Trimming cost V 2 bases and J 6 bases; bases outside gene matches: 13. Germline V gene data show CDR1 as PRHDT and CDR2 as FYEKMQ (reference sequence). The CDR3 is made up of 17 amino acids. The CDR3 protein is CASSLNVAGGRGNIQYF. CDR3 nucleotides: TGTGCCAGCAGCTTAAATGTGGCAGGGGGTCGTGGAAACATTCAGTACTTC.

CDR3 sequence reads: CASSQDRENTEAFF. The CDR3 DNA is TGCGCCAGCAGCCAAGATCGGGAGAACACTGAAGCTTTCTTT. This chain joins TRBV4-3 and TRBJ1-1; D uncertain. V gave up 0 bases and J gave up 1 base, with 6 bases separating them. The CDR3 consists of 14 residues. The V gene's germline CDR1 is LGHNA and CDR2 YSLEER.

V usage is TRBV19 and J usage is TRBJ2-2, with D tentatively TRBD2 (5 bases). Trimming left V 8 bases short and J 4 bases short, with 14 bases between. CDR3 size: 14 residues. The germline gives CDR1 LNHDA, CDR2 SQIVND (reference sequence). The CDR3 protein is CASVVREGTGELFF. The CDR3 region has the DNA TGTGCCAGTGTAGTCCGGGAAGGCACCGGGGAGCTGTTTTTT.

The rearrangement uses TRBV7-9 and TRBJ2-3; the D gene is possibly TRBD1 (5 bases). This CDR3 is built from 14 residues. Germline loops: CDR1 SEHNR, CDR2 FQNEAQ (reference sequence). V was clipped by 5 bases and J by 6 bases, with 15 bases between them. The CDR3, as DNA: TGTGCCAGCAGCAAACAGGTGCGATGGGATACGCAGTATTTT. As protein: CASSKQVRWDTQYF.

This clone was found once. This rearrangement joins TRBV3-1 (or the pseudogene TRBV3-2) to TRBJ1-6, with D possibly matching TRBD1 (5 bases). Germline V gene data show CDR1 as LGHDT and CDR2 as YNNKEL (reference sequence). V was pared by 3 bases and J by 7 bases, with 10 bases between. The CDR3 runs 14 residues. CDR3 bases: TGTGCCAGCAGCCATGGGGCGGGGAATTCACCCCTCCACTTT. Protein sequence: CASSHGAGNSPLHF.

In DNA, the CDR3 is TGTGCCAGCAGCCGGAACGGACAGGGGCGGGATGAGCAGTTCTTC. Its translation is CASSRNGQGRDEQFF. The chain carries TRBV6-2 or TRBV6-3 and TRBJ2-1; 9 bases agree with TRBD1. Germline CDR1 is MNHEY and CDR2 is SVGEGT. J lost 8 bases, V lost 6 bases, and 11 bases had no gene match. The CDR3 totals 15 residues.

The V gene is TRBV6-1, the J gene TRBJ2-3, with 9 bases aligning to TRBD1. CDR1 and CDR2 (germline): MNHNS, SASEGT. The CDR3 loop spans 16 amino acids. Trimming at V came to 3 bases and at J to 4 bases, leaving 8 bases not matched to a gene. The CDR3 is CASSEPGTGTPDTQYF. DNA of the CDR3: TGTGCCAGCAGTGAGCCGGGGACAGGGACGCCAGATACGCAGTATTTT.

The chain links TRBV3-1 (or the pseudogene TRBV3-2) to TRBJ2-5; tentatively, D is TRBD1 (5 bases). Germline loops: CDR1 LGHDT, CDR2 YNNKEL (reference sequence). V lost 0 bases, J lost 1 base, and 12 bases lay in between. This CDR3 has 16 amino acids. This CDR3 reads CASSQEGQGPQETQYF. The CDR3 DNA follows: TGTGCCAGCAGCCAAGAAGGGCAGGGCCCCCAAGAGACCCAGTACTTC.

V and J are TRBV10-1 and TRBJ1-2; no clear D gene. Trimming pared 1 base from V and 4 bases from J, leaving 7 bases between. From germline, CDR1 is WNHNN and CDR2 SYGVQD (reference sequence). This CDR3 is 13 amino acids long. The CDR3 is CASSEFRSYGYTF. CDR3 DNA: TGCGCCAGCAGTGAGTTTAGGAGCTATGGCTACACCTTC.

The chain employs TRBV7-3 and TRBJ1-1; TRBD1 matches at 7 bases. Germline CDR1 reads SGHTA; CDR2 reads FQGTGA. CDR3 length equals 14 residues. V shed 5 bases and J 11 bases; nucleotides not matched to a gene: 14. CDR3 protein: CASSTTSHGTAAFF. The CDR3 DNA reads TGTGCCAGCAGCACGACGTCCCACGGGACAGCGGCTTTCTTT.

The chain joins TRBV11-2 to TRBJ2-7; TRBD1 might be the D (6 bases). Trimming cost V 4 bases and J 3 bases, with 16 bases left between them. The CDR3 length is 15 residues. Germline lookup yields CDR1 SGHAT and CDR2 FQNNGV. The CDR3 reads CASSSRRTAIYEQYF. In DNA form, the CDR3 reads TGTGCCAGCAGCTCTAGGAGGACAGCGATCTACGAGCAGTACTTC.

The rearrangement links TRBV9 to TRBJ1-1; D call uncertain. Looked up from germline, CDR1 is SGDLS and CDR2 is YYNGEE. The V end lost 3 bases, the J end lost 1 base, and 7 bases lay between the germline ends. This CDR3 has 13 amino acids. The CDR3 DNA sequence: TGTGCCAGCAGCGACAGCCCGAACACTGAAGCTTTCTTT. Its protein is CASSDSPNTEAFF.

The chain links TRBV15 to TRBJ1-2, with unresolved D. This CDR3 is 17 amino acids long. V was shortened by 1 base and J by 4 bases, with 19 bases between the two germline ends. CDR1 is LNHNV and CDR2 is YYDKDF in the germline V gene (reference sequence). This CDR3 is CATSRASQTLPPYGYTF. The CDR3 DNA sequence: TGTGCCACCAGCAGAGCCTCTCAGACACTCCCGCCCTATGGCTACACCTTC.

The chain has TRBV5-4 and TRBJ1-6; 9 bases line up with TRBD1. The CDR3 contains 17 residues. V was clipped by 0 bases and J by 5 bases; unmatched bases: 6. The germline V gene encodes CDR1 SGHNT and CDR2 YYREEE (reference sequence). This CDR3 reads CASSLAIGTGHNSPLHF. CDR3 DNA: TGTGCCAGCAGCTTGGCCATCGGGACAGGGCATAATTCACCCCTCCACTTT.

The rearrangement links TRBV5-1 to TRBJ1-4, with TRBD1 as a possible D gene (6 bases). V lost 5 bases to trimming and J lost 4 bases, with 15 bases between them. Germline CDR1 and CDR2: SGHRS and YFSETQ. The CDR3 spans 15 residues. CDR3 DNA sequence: TGCGCCAGCAGAAAACAGGGAGAAAGTAATGAAAAACTGTTTTTT. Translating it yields CASRKQGESNEKLFF.

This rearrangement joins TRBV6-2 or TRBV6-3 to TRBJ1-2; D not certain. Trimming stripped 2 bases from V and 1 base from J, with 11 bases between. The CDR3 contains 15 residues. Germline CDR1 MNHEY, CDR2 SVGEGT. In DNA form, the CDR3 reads TGTGCCAGCAGTTACCACGATGCGTTTAACTATGGCTACACCTTC. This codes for CASSYHDAFNYGYTF.

CDR3 nucleotide sequence: TGTGCCAGCAGTTTAAACGGGCTAGCGGGAAACAATGAGCAGTTCTTC. Protein: CASSLNGLAGNNEQFF. The gene calls are TRBV27 and TRBJ2-1; 9 nucleotides agree with TRBD2. The V segment lost 2 bases and the J segment 5 bases; nucleotides outside the gene matches: 7. Per germline, CDR1 MNHEY and CDR2 SMNVEV (reference sequence). This CDR3 has 16 residues.

This chain's CDR3 is CASSPRTSSYNSPLHF. DNA for the CDR3: TGCGCCAGCAGCCCGAGGACTAGCTCCTATAATTCACCCCTCCACTTT. V gene TRBV4-1 combines with J gene TRBJ1-6; D gene ambiguous. The ends were cut back, 4 bases at V and 0 bases at J, with 10 bases in the middle. Per the germline V gene, CDR1 is MGHRA and CDR2 is YSYEKL. The CDR3 consists of 16 residues.

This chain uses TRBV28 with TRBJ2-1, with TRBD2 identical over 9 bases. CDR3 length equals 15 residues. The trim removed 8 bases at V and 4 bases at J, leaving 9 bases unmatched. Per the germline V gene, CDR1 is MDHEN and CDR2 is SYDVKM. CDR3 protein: CASGDPGLAYNEQFF. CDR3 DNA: TGTGCCAGCGGGGATCCGGGACTAGCATACAATGAGCAGTTCTTC. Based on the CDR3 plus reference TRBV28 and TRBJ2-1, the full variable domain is DVKVTQSSRYLVKRTGEKVFLECVQDMDHENMFWYRQDPGLGLRLIYFSYDVKMKEKGDIPEGYSVSREKKERFSLILESASTNQTSMYLCASGDPGLAYNEQFFGPGTRLTVL.

In DNA, the CDR3 is TGTGCCAGCAGCGCCAACCAAGGGACAGCCTATGGCTACACCTTC. Its translation: CASSANQGTAYGYTF. The V and J genes are TRBV7-2 and TRBJ1-2; 7 bases match TRBD1. There are 15 residues in the CDR3. Unmatched junction bases numbered 10, after V lost 5 bases and J lost 4 bases. Germline CDR1 SGHTA, CDR2 FQGNSA.

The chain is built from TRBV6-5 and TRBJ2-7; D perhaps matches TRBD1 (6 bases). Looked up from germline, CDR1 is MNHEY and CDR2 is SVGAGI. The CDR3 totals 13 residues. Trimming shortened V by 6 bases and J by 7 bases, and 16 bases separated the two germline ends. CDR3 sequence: CASRDSGPLEQYF. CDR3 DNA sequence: TGTGCCAGCAGGGACAGTGGCCCCCTGGAGCAGTACTTC.

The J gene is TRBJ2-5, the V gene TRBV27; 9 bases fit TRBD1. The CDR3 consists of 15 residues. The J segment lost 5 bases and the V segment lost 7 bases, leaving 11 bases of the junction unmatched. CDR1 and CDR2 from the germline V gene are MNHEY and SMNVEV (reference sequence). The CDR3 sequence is CASKHRGPNAETQYF. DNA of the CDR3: TGTGCCAGCAAGCACAGGGGGCCCAATGCGGAGACCCAGTACTTC.

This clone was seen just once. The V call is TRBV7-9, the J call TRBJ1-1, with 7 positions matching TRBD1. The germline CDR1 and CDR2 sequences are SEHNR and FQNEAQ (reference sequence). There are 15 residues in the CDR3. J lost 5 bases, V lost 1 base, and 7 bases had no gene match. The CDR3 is CASSLGQGTSTEAFF. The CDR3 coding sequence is TGTGCCAGCAGCTTAGGACAGGGTACTTCTACTGAAGCTTTCTTT.